Here is one T cell receptor beta chain with its context. Its antigen is as yet unknown. Trimming cost V 1 base and J 7 bases, with 11 bases left between them. Germline lookup yields CDR1 SGHRS and CDR2 YFSETQ. This CDR3 is 14 amino acids long. Method: immunoSEQ multiplex PCR; TCRdb's copy keeps in-frame clones and lacks some. The data show more than 2,000,000 clones, with approximately 93% seen just once and about 0.39% held by the top ten. This record comes from a study of shared clonotypes between healthy human individuals. Study-wide background: Three plates each covered CD4 naive and memory; CD8 naive two, CD8 memory one. Study observations and caveats: Generally, naive subsets came out with larger estimated richness than memory subsets.

The investigators split CD4+ cells into a CD45RA+ naive subset and a CD45RA-negative memory subset. The sequencing input was naive CD4+ T cells from PBMCs. The subset denotes: CD45RA+ positively selected. The TCR was taken from a man younger than 30 in good health. Some clones in this sample may be carry-over from other donors' samples. The J gene is TRBJ1-4, the V gene TRBV5-1, with D unclear. The CDR3 coding sequence is TGCGCCAGCAGCTTGTTTAAGGGTTCTGAAAAACTGTTTTTT. This sequence encodes CASSLFKGSEKLFF.